This is a list of T cell receptor beta chains from one sample in a study of blood T cells in healthy people across ages. One entry per CDR3 protein results from TCRdb running MiXCR on the 5' RACE reads. The data show roughly 700,000 distinct CDR3 sequences, with about 52% seen just once and roughly a third held by the top ten. Sequenced: blood. Every receptor here comes from a woman aged 60-75 years in good health. The CDR3 runs from the conserved cysteine through the conserved F or W. Fields, in order: V gene, J gene, clone size, D gene, CDR3 DNA, CDR3 protein. The D gene is left open where the match is weak. Size is stated for part of the rows, as once, few or many counts, or as a class when the clone is expanded.

v_gene: TRBV20-1
j_gene: TRBJ1-1
abundance: few
d_gene: NA
CDR3nt: TGCAGTGCTAGAGATACCCCCTGGGACGAAGCTTTCTTT
CDR3aa: CSARDTPWDEAFF

v_gene: TRBV20-1
j_gene: TRBJ1-5
abundance: NA
d_gene: TRBD1
CDR3nt: TGCAGTGCTGATGACAGGGGTAGTAATCAGCCCCAGCATTTT
CDR3aa: CSADDRGSNQPQHF

v_gene: TRBV29-1
j_gene: TRBJ2-7
abundance: few
d_gene: NA
CDR3nt: TGCAGCGGGTTCGGGGGCACGGGCGAGCAGTACTTC
CDR3aa: CSGFGGTGEQYF

v_gene: TRBV5-1
j_gene: TRBJ2-7
abundance: few
d_gene: NA
CDR3nt: TGCGCCAGCAGCTTGGATTTGGGAACCTACGAGCAGTACTTC
CDR3aa: CASSLDLGTYEQYF

v_gene: TRBV6-1
j_gene: TRBJ1-1
abundance: NA
d_gene: TRBD1
CDR3nt: TGTGCCAGCAGAACCGGGACAGGGGGTTTCAACACTGAAGCTTTCTTT
CDR3aa: CASRTGTGGFNTEAFF

v_gene: TRBV3-1
j_gene: TRBJ1-4
abundance: NA
d_gene: TRBD1
CDR3nt: TGTGCCAGCAGCCCGCTCTACCACAGGGGGTGGATTGAAAAACTGTTTTTT
CDR3aa: CASSPLYHRGWIEKLFF

v_gene: TRBV12-3/TRBV12-4
j_gene: TRBJ2-5
abundance: many
d_gene: TRBD1
CDR3nt: TGTGCCAGCAGTTTTGGGACAGGGGGCCAGTACTTC
CDR3aa: CASSFGTGGQYF

v_gene: TRBV6-5
j_gene: TRBJ2-5
abundance: NA
d_gene: TRBD1
CDR3nt: TGTGCCAGCAGTTACTCGAGACAGGGGTACGGTGAGCAGTACTTC
CDR3aa: CASSYSRQGYGEQYF

v_gene: TRBV7-2
j_gene: TRBJ2-7
abundance: NA
d_gene: NA
CDR3nt: TGTGCCAGCAGCAGCTACCCGGGACTCACCTACGAGCAGTACTTC
CDR3aa: CASSSYPGLTYEQYF

v_gene: TRBV12-3/TRBV12-4
j_gene: TRBJ2-3
abundance: NA
d_gene: TRBD2
CDR3nt: TGTGCCAGCGGTCCTAGAGCCGGGACTAGCGGGAGGGGAGATACGCAGTATTTT
CDR3aa: CASGPRAGTSGRGDTQYF

v_gene: TRBV14
j_gene: TRBJ2-1
abundance: NA
d_gene: TRBD1
CDR3nt: TGTGCCAGCAGCCAAGACCAAACAGGGGACTACAATGAGCAGTTCTTC
CDR3aa: CASSQDQTGDYNEQFF

v_gene: TRBV13
j_gene: TRBJ1-2
abundance: NA
d_gene: NA
CDR3nt: TGTGCCAGCAGCTTAGGCGGCTGGACCTATGGCTACACCTTC
CDR3aa: CASSLGGWTYGYTF

v_gene: TRBV29-1
j_gene: TRBJ1-2
abundance: NA
d_gene: NA
CDR3nt: TGCAGCGCCACACAGGGAGGATTGGGCGATGGCTACACCTTC
CDR3aa: CSATQGGLGDGYTF

v_gene: TRBV3-1
j_gene: TRBJ2-7
abundance: NA
d_gene: TRBD1
CDR3nt: TGTGCCAGCAGCCAAGATGGAGGACAGGGCTACGAGCAGTACTTC
CDR3aa: CASSQDGGQGYEQYF

v_gene: TRBV2
j_gene: TRBJ2-7
abundance: NA
d_gene: NA
CDR3nt: TGTACCAGCCGCAGCTACGAGCAGTACTTC
CDR3aa: CTSRSYEQYF

v_gene: TRBV29-1
j_gene: TRBJ1-2
abundance: NA
d_gene: TRBD1
CDR3nt: TGCAGCGTTGAATTGGGACAGGGCTTCGGCTACACCTTC
CDR3aa: CSVELGQGFGYTF

v_gene: TRBV20-1
j_gene: TRBJ2-5
abundance: NA
d_gene: TRBD2
CDR3nt: TGCAGTGCTAATGGTCGGGAGGCCAGACAAGAGACCCAGTACTTC
CDR3aa: CSANGREARQETQYF

v_gene: TRBV7-3
j_gene: TRBJ2-1
abundance: NA
d_gene: NA
CDR3nt: TGTGCCAGCAGCTTACGGCGCATATCCTACAATGAGCAGTTCTTC
CDR3aa: CASSLRRISYNEQFF

v_gene: TRBV3-1
j_gene: TRBJ2-5
abundance: NA
d_gene: TRBD2
CDR3nt: TGTGCCAGCAGCCAAGCAGGACTAGCGGGGCCAGGGGAGACCCAGTACTTC
CDR3aa: CASSQAGLAGPGETQYF

v_gene: TRBV7-2
j_gene: TRBJ2-1
abundance: few
d_gene: TRBD1
CDR3nt: TGTGCCAGCATCTACTATACAGGGGGCGGTGAGCAGTTCTTC
CDR3aa: CASIYYTGGGEQFF

v_gene: TRBV18
j_gene: TRBJ2-5
abundance: NA
d_gene: NA
CDR3nt: TGTGCCAGCTCACCACGAGGGCCAAAGGGAGAGACCCAGTACTTC
CDR3aa: CASSPRGPKGETQYF

v_gene: TRBV29-1
j_gene: TRBJ2-3
abundance: NA
d_gene: NA
CDR3nt: TGCAGCGTTGAAGTGTCTAGCGCTGATACGCAGTATTTT
CDR3aa: CSVEVSSADTQYF

v_gene: TRBV18
j_gene: TRBJ1-1
abundance: NA
d_gene: NA
CDR3nt: TGTGCCAGCTCACCACCGGCCGGTGGAGGGACTAACACTGAAGCTTTCTTT
CDR3aa: CASSPPAGGGTNTEAFF